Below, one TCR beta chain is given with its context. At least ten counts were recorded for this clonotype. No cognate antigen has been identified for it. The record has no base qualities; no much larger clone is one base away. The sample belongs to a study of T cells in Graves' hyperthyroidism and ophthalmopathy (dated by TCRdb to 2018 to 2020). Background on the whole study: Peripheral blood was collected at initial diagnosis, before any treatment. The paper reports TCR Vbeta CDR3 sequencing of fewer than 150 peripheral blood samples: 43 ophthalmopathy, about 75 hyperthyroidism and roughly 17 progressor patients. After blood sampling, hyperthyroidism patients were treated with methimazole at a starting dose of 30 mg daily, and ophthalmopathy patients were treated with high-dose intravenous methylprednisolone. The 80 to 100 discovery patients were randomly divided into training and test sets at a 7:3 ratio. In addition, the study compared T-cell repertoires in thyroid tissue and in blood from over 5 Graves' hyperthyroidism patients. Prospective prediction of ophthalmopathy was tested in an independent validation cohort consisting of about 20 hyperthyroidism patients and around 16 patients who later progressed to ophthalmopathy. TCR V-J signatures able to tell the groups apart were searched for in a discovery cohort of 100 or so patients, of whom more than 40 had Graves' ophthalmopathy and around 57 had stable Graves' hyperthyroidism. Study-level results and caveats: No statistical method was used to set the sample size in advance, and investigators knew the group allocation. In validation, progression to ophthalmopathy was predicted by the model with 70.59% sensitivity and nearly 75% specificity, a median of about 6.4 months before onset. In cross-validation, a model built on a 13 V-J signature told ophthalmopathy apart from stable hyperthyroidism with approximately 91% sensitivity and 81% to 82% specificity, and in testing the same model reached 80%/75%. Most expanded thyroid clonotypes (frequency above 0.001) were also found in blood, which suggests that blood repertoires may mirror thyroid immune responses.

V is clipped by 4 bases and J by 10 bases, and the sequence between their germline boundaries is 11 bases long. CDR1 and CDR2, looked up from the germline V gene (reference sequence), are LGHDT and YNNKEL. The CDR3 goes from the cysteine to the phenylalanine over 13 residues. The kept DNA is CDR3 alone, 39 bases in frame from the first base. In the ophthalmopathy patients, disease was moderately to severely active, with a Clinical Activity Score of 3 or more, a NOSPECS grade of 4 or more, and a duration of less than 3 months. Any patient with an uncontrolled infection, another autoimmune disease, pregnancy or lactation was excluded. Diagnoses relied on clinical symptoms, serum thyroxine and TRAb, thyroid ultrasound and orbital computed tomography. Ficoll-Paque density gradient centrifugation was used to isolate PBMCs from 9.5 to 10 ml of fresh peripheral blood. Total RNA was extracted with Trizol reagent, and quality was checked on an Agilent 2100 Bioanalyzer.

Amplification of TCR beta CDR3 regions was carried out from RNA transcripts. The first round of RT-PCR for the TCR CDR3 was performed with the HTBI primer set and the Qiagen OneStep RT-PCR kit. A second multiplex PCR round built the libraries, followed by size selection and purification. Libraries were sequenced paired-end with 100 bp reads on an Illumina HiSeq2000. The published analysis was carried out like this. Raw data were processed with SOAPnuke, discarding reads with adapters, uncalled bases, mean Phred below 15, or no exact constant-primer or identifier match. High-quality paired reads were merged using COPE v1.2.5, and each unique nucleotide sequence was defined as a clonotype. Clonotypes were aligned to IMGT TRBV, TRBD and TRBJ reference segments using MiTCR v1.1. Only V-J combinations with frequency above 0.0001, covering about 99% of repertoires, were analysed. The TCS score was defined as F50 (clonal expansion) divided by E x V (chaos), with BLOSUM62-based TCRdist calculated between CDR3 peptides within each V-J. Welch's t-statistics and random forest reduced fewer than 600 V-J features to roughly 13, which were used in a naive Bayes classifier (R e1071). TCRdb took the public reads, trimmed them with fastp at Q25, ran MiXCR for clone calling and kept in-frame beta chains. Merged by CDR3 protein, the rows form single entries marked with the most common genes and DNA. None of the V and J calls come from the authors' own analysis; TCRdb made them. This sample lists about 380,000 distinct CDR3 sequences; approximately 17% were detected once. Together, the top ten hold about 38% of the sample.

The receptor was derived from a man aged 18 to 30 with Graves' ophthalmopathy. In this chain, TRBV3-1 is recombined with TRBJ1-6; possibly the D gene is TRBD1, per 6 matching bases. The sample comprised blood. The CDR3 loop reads CASSLLGGSPLHF. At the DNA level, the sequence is TGTGCCAGCAGCCTGCTAGGGGGATCACCCCTCCACTTT.